The 10 T cell receptor delta chains reported below all come from one sample, sequenced in a study of γδ T cells in repeated Plasmodium falciparum infection. TCRdb reanalysed the multiplex PCR reads via CATT. The sample yields about 89,000 delta-chain clones, approximately 1.4% seen once. Bulk repertoires came from Vgamma9/Vdelta2+ or Vdelta2-negative gammadelta T cells flow-sorted from PBMC. Sequenced material: gamma-delta T cells from blood. All receptors come from a pool of human donors (malaria-infected and uninfected, not separated).

This clone occurred a few times. TCRdb's listed protein matches a much larger clone and diverges from this DNA's translation at residue 17, likely through a read error; the protein shown comes from the DNA. This chain connects TRDV3 to TRDJ1; 13 positions agree with TRDD3. Germline CDR1 and CDR2: TVYSNPD and GDNSRS (reference sequence). The CDR3 is 19 residues long. The CDR3 reads CAFITTGDWGIRYGDKFIF. The DNA of the CDR3 is TGTGCCTTTATTACTACGGGGGACTGGGGGATACGCTACGGCGATAAATTCATCTTT.

This clone was recorded a few times. The chain links TRDV1 to TRDJ1; D is unclear. TCRdb gives no J gene; it was assigned here by matching the DNA to germline. V was trimmed by 2 bases and J by 3 bases, leaving 16 bases between them. The CDR3 is 16 residues long. Germline-derived CDR1 and CDR2 are TSWWSYY and QGS. DNA of the CDR3: TGTGCTCTTGGGGAAATGCAGCCCGCTCCAGCCGATAAACTCATCTTT. Its translation is CALGEMQPAPADKLIF.

This clone was detected ten times or more. The chain employs TRDV3 and TRDJ1; 13 nucleotides match TRDD3. V lost 1 base and J lost 3; bases outside the gene matches: 2. This CDR3 contains 14 residues. Germline V gene sequence: CDR1 TVYSNPD, CDR2 GDNSRS (reference sequence). The CDR3 loop reads CAFNWGIRPDKLIF. In nucleotides, the CDR3 is TGTGCCTTTAACTGGGGGATACGCCCCGATAAACTCATCTTT.

This clone turned up a few times. Possible read error: a much larger clone is one base away. Other DNA sequences in the same sample also yield this CDR3. V usage is TRDV1 and J usage is TRDJ1; D could derive from TRDD2 or TRDD3 (7 bases each). Looked up from germline, CDR1 is TSWWSYY and CDR2 is QGS. Trimming took off 0 bases at V and 0 bases at J, with 23 bases between the two ends. The CDR3 totals 20 residues. In DNA, the CDR3 is TGTGCTCTTGGGGAACTGGATTTCCTACGGTGGGGGACACACACCGATAAACTCATCTTT. Its protein product is CALGELDFLRWGTHTDKLIF.

A note on this clone: TCRdb's protein, taken from a much larger clone, differs from this DNA's translation at residue 3, likely owing to a read error; the protein displayed comes from the DNA. The chain links TRDV1 to TRDJ1; maybe TRDD3 (6 bases). TCRdb supplies no J gene; here it was assigned by aligning the nucleotide sequence to germline. The CDR3 length is 19 residues. V was trimmed by 10 bases and J by 0 bases, leaving 30 bases between them. Germline-derived CDR1 and CDR2 are TSWWSYY and QGS. CDR3 loop: CAPGERSRPTGMYTDKLIF. In DNA form, the CDR3 reads TGTGCTCCTGGAGAAAGGAGTAGACCTACTGGGATGTACACCGATAAACTCATCTTT.

About this clone itself: A far larger clone is only one base removed, so a read error is likely. The CDR3 region has the DNA TGTGCCTTCACCGGGGGGATACGCAGCTATAGCGATAAACTCATCTTT. Translated: CAFTGGIRSYSDKLIF. The chain carries TRDV3 and TRDJ1; TRDD3 agrees at 10 bases. The J gene comes from matching the DNA to germline here; TCRdb lacks it. The CDR3 has 16 residues. V dropped 3 bases and J dropped 4; count of bases not matched to a gene: 14. CDR1 TVYSNPD and CDR2 GDNSRS come from the germline V gene (reference sequence).

This clone was observed a handful of times. A read error likely explains this, since a far larger clone differs by one base. The sample holds other DNA sequences that translate to the same CDR3. With the J gene uncalled, the V gene is TRDV1; TRDD3, the table's D call, lacks a check against the DNA. The CDR3 consists of 16 residues. CDR1 and CDR2 (germline): TSWWSYY, QGS. CDR3 sequence reads: CALGERGSCRSDKLIF. The DNA for the CDR3 is TGTGCTCTTGGGGAACGGGGGTCCTGCCGTTCCGATAAACTCATCTTC.

This clone has more than one count but fewer than ten. A far larger clone is one base from this, pointing to a likely read error. This sample also contains other DNA sequences that code for the same CDR3. V usage is TRDV1 and J usage is TRDJ1; perhaps TRDD3 as D (6 bases). Since TCRdb gives no J gene, matching the DNA to germline was used here to assign it. Looked up from germline, CDR1 is TSWWSYY and CDR2 is QGS. This CDR3 has 20 amino acids. CDR3 protein: CALGENPSLVGVTYTDKLIF. As DNA, the CDR3 is TGCGCTCTTGGGGAAAATCCATCCTTGGTGGGGGTTACGTACACCGATAAACTCATCTTT.

This clone was seen at least ten times. Written as DNA, the CDR3 is TGTGCTCTTGGGGAACCCAGTAGGGAGTACTGGGGGGCTTATATCGGACTCATCTTT. Translating gives CALGEPSREYWGAYIGLIF. The chain combines TRDV1 with TRDJ1; TRDD3 agrees at 8 bases. V shed 1 base and J 10 bases; nucleotides not matched to a gene: 23. The germline gives CDR1 TSWWSYY, CDR2 QGS. This CDR3 comprises 19 residues.

This clone was seen ten or more times. This chain connects TRDV1 to TRDJ1, with D tentatively TRDD3 (5 bases). In germline, CDR1 is TSWWSYY, CDR2 QGS. Trimming took 0 bases from V and 0 from J, leaving 26 bases between them. The CDR3 is made up of 21 amino acids. The CDR3 is CALGELLNLGPGAKYTDKLIF. The CDR3 region has the DNA TGTGCTCTTGGGGAACTCCTAAATTTAGGCCCGGGGGCTAAGTACACCGATAAACTCATCTTT.